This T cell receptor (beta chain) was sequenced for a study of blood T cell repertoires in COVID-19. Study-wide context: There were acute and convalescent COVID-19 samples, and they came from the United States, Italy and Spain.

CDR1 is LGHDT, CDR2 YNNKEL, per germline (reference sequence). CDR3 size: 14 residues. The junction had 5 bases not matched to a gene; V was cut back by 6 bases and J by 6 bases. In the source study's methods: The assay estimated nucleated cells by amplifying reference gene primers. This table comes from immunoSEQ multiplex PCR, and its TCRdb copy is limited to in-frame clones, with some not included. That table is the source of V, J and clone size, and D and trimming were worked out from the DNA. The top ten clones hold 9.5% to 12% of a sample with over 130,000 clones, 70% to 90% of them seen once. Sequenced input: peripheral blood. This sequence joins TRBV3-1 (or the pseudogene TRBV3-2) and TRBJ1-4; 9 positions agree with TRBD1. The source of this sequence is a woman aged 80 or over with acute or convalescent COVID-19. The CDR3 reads CASSRQGGDEKLFF. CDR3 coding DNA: TGTGCCAGCAGTCGACAGGGGGGGGATGAAAAACTGTTTTTT.